This T cell receptor beta chain was retrieved from a study of T-cell memory formation after mild COVID-19. The CDR3 is made up of 18 amino acids. V was clipped by 3 bases and J by 0 bases; unmatched bases: 8. Germline V gives CDR1 SGHVS, CDR2 FQNEAQ. With constant-segment primers, 5'RACE yielded cDNA libraries of TCR alpha and TCR beta that carried sample barcodes and UMIs. TCRdb reprocessed the 5' RACE reads via MiXCR and lists one record per CDR3 protein. The repertoire includes 85,000 to 120,000 distinct CDR3 sequences, about a sixth of them detected once, and 28% sits in the top ten. The genes are TRBV7-8 and TRBJ1-6; 7 positions agree with TRBD1. What was sequenced was PBMCs or a T cell subset sorted from them (not recorded which). This TCR derives from an adult woman who had mild COVID-19 (a few samples of this study predate the infection). Cell type and time point are not known. CDR3 loop: CASSFPRTGSSYNSPLHF. In nucleotides, the CDR3 is TGTGCCAGCAGCTTTCCCAGGACAGGAAGCTCCTATAATTCACCCCTCCACTTT.